This is a list of T cell receptor beta chains from one sample in a study. TCRdb ran MiXCR on the 5' RACE reads and lists one entry per CDR3 protein. The sample lists tens of thousands of distinct CDR3 sequences; more than 25% were seen once. The sequenced sample was tumor-infiltrating memory CD4+ T cells sorted from the breast tumor. These receptors came from a female donor with breast cancer. Both conserved end residues are part of each CDR3. A D gene is named only where the DNA matches it firmly. Rows give clone size only sometimes, using once, few, many, or a class for an expanded clone.

V	D	size	J	DNA	CDR3
TRBV4-3	TRBD2	.	TRBJ2-1	TGCGCCAGCAGCCAAGATAGAGCGGGGGGCAGCAATGAGCAGTTCTTC	CASSQDRAGGSNEQFF
TRBV28	TRBD1	.	TRBJ2-3	TGTGCCAGCAGCTCCCGGGACAGTTACACAGATACGCAGTATTTT	CASSSRDSYTDTQYF
TRBV6-1	TRBD2	few	TRBJ2-5	TGTGCCAGCAGTTGGTGGACTAGCGGGGGGGAGTACCAAGAGACCCAGTACTTC	CASSWWTSGGEYQETQYF
TRBV5-4	.	few	TRBJ1-1	TGTGCCAGCAGCTTGTTGCCAGGGGAGAAAGCTTTCTTT	CASSLLPGEKAFF
TRBV7-2	.	few	TRBJ2-7	TGTGCCAGCAGCTTATTTGGGTACGAGCAGTACTTC	CASSLFGYEQYF
TRBV20-1	TRBD1	many	TRBJ2-5	TGCAGTGCTAGAAGACAGGGCGCTCTCCAAGAGACCCAGTACTTC	CSARRQGALQETQYF
TRBV20-1	.	few	TRBJ2-7	TGCAGTACGGACGGCCGAAGCTCCGAGCAGTACTTC	CSTDGRSSEQYF
TRBV7-9	.	many	TRBJ1-1	TGTGCCAGCGACCGAGGGGGGACTGAAGCTTTCTTT	CASDRGGTEAFF
TRBV5-1	.	few	TRBJ1-2	TGCGCCAGCAGCCCCGGGACGGACATCTATGGCTACACCTTC	CASSPGTDIYGYTF
TRBV7-2	.	.	TRBJ1-2	TGTGCCAGCAGCGGCAGCGGATATGGCTACACCTTC	CASSGSGYGYTF
TRBV7-9	TRBD1	.	TRBJ1-5	TGTGCCAGCAGCTTAGGGGTAACAGGGGGCGATCAGCCCCAGCATTTT	CASSLGVTGGDQPQHF
TRBV5-4	.	few	TRBJ1-4	TGTGCCAGCAGCTTGGAAGGGGCTAATGAAAAACTGTTTTTT	CASSLEGANEKLFF
TRBV7-6	.	.	TRBJ1-1	TGTGCCAGCAGCTTATACGGCGTACAGAACACTGAAGCTTTCTTT	CASSLYGVQNTEAFF
TRBV7-9	.	few	TRBJ2-2	TGTGCCAGCAGCCAGGGTCGGGGTGAGAACACCGGGGAGCTGTTTTTT	CASSQGRGENTGELFF
TRBV7-9	.	.	TRBJ2-2	TGTGCCAGCAGCTTAGGGGAGCTGTTTTTT	CASSLGELFF
TRBV3-1	.	few	TRBJ2-7	TGTGCCAGCAGCCAAGAATCCGGGACCGAGTACTTC	CASSQESGTEYF
TRBV20-1	TRBD1	.	TRBJ1-2	TGCAGTGCCCCCCACCAGGACAGGGTCCCCTATGGCTACACCTTC	CSAPHQDRVPYGYTF
TRBV5-1	.	.	TRBJ2-3	TGCGCCAGCAGCTCCATAGATACGCAGTATTTT	CASSSIDTQYF
TRBV12-3/TRBV12-4	TRBD1	.	TRBJ2-2	TGTGCCAGCAGCCGAGGACAGGGATCCGGGGAGCTGTTTTTT	CASSRGQGSGELFF
TRBV7-9	TRBD2	.	TRBJ2-1	TGTGCCAGCAGCCCCCAACGAGCGGGGGGGTACAATGAGCAGTTCTTC	CASSPQRAGGYNEQFF
TRBV7-2	TRBD1	.	TRBJ1-2	TGTGCCAGCAGCTTCGACAGGGCCTCTAACTATGGCTACACCTTC	CASSFDRASNYGYTF
TRBV7-8	.	.	TRBJ2-7	TGTGCCAGCAGCTTTGCGGGACCCAGCTCCTACGAGCAGTACTTC	CASSFAGPSSYEQYF
TRBV4-2	.	.	TRBJ2-7	TGTGCCAGCAGCCAAGCAGGTGTGAACTACGAGCAGTACTTC	CASSQAGVNYEQYF
TRBV20-1	.	.	TRBJ1-6	TGCAGTGCTCAACCCGGACAGTATAATTCACCCCTCCACTTT	CSAQPGQYNSPLHF
TRBV2	.	few	TRBJ2-5	TGTGCCAGCAGTACCGGGGATGCGGAGACCCAGTACTTC	CASSTGDAETQYF
TRBV5-1	.	few	TRBJ2-1	TGCGCCAGCAGCTTGGGCCGCTTGGGGTCGGGCTACAATGAGCAGTTCTTC	CASSLGRLGSGYNEQFF
TRBV10-3	.	.	TRBJ2-4	TGTGCCATCAGTGAGGTAGGTGGCAGCAACATTCAGTACTTC	CAISEVGGSNIQYF
TRBV4-3	.	.	TRBJ1-5	TGCGCCAGCAGCCAAGGAGGGGGTAGCAATCAGCCCCAGCATTTT	CASSQGGGSNQPQHF
TRBV11-2	.	few	TRBJ2-5	TGTGCCAGCAGCTTACACCCGGACAGCCAAGAGACCCAGTACTTC	CASSLHPDSQETQYF
TRBV6-5	.	few	TRBJ1-6	TGTGCCAGCAAGACAGGAGATAATTCACCCCTCCACTTT	CASKTGDNSPLHF
TRBV5-6	.	.	TRBJ1-6	TGTGCCAGCAGCCTGGGTCCCGGCGGGAATTCACCCCTCCACTTT	CASSLGPGGNSPLHF
TRBV18	.	.	TRBJ1-6	TGTGCCAGCTCACCCTCTTCGGGGGGGAATTCACCCCTCCACTTT	CASSPSSGGNSPLHF
TRBV6-6	.	few	TRBJ2-5	TGTGCCAGCAGTCCCTCGGTGGGTCAGGGGGAGACCCAGTACTTC	CASSPSVGQGETQYF
TRBV20-1	.	.	TRBJ2-1	TGCAGTGCTAGTGCCCGGAGCGCCTACAATGAGCAGTTCTTC	CSASARSAYNEQFF
TRBV12-3/TRBV12-4	TRBD1	.	TRBJ1-1	TGTGCCAGCAGCGGTGGGACAGCTGAAGCTTTCTTT	CASSGGTAEAFF
TRBV4-2	.	.	TRBJ2-2	TGTGCCAGCAGCCAAGAGCAGGAAACCGGGGAGCTGTTTTTT	CASSQEQETGELFF
TRBV29-1	.	few	TRBJ2-7	TGCAGCGTTGTTGGGGCCTCGGGCAGTGAGCAGTACTTC	CSVVGASGSEQYF
TRBV9	.	.	TRBJ1-1	TGTGCCAGCAGCGAGGAGCCATGGAACACTGAAGCTTTCTTT	CASSEEPWNTEAFF
TRBV5-1	TRBD1	.	TRBJ2-5	TGCGCCAGCAGCCCGGACAGGGTAGGCCAAGAGACCCAGTACTTC	CASSPDRVGQETQYF
TRBV7-2	.	.	TRBJ2-1	TGTGCCAGCAGCTTAGCCGAGGCGGGACACAATGAGCAGTTCTTC	CASSLAEAGHNEQFF
TRBV7-2	.	.	TRBJ1-1	TGTGCCAGCAGCTTATCCGGGGTTGAAGCTTTCTTT	CASSLSGVEAFF
TRBV6-2/TRBV6-3	.	.	TRBJ1-6	TGTGCCAGCAGGAACTCACTCAATTCACCCCTCCACTTT	CASRNSLNSPLHF
TRBV28	.	.	TRBJ1-1	TGTGCCAGCTCTGGGGGGAGGGGGACTGAAGCTTTCTTT	CASSGGRGTEAFF